A single sample is the source of the 27 T cell receptor beta chains below, sequenced in a study of CD8+ T cells in alopecia areata (dated by TCRdb to about 2018). The time point label here, explained by the study, means: 24 weeks on oral tofacitinib. This specimen's treatment or condition label, interpreted: oral pan-JAK inhibitor, 5-10 mg twice daily. Library generation was performed with the immunoSEQ multiplex PCR assay. RNA was extracted from all samples and reverse transcribed into cDNA, which served as template for TCR sequencing. In its TCRdb copy, this immuneACCESS table keeps in-frame sequences only and misses some clones. Where compared with another copy, unresolved V genes explain less than half of these, and the others have no known cause. Counted in this sample were roughly 170,000 clones; roughly 53% of them appeared once. In total, the top ten clones hold around 13% of the sample.

Sequencing was performed on CD8+ T cells sorted from blood, taken at week 24, from a patient treated with tofacitinib. The origin of the receptors is a human donor with alopecia areata.

The chain recombines TRBV7-2 with TRBJ1-5; possibly TRBD1 for D (5 bases). CDR1 and CDR2 (germline): SGHTA, FQGNSA. The CDR3 totals 14 residues. Between the trimmed V and J ends, which lost 7 bases and 3 bases, there was a span of 13 bases. CDR3 DNA: TGTGCCAGCACCCCGACAGCCATCAATCAGCCCCAGCATTTT. The encoded protein is CASTPTAINQPQHF.

This chain links TRBV2 with TRBJ1-2, with D hard to call. V shed 6 bases and J shed 0 bases, with 8 bases lying between them. The germline CDR1 and CDR2 sequences are SNHLY and FYNNEI. This CDR3 has 13 amino acids. The CDR3 here is CASRGETNYGYTF. In DNA form, the CDR3 reads TGTGCCAGCAGGGGCGAGACTAACTATGGCTACACCTTC. The variable domain in full, with the rest retrieved from reference TRBV2 and TRBJ1-2, is EPEVTQTPSHQVTQMGQEVILRCVPISNHLYFYWYRQILGQKVEFLVSFYNNEISEKSEIFDDQFSVERPDGSNFTLKIRSTKLEDSAMYFCASRGETNYGYTFGSGTRLTVV.

In this sample, this clone turned up a few times. V and J are TRBV4-1 and TRBJ1-1, with D hard to call. This CDR3 contains 14 residues. CDR1 and CDR2 (germline): MGHRA, YSYEKL. Trimming took off 1 base at V and 1 base at J, with 7 bases between the two ends. The CDR3 spells CASSQGVGNTEAFF. For the CDR3, the DNA is TGCGCCAGCAGCCAAGGCGTTGGGAACACTGAAGCTTTCTTT.

There are a few counts of this clone. The rearrangement uses TRBV2 and TRBJ2-1, with TRBD2 matching over 14 bases. The CDR3 spans 15 residues. V shed 6 bases, J shed 10 bases, and the junction held 8 bases outside the gene matches. Looked up from germline, CDR1 is SNHLY and CDR2 is FYNNEI. CDR3 amino acids: CASRSGTSGGTEQFF. Here the CDR3 DNA reads TGTGCCAGCAGAAGCGGGACTAGCGGGGGAACGGAGCAGTTCTTC.

The chain couples TRBV2 to TRBJ2-7; D gene ambiguous. The CDR3 is 13 residues long. Between the trimmed V and J ends, which lost 1 base and 4 bases, there was a span of 8 bases. Looked up from germline, CDR1 is SNHLY and CDR2 is FYNNEI. CDR3 coding DNA: TGTGCCAGCAGTGAAGGGCTGCTATACGAGCAGTACTTC. Encoded protein: CASSEGLLYEQYF. The whole variable domain, filled in from reference TRBV2 and TRBJ2-7, reads EPEVTQTPSHQVTQMGQEVILRCVPISNHLYFYWYRQILGQKVEFLVSFYNNEISEKSEIFDDQFSVERPDGSNFTLKIRSTKLEDSAMYFCASSEGLLYEQYFGPGTRLTVT.

This clone was seen more than once but under ten times. The chain combines TRBV5-4 with TRBJ1-1; perhaps TRBD1 as D (5 bases). V dropped 7 bases and J dropped 1 base, with 11 bases sitting between them. The V gene's germline CDR1 is SGHNT and CDR2 YYREEE (reference sequence). The CDR3 totals 13 residues. The chain's CDR3 is CASGSGENTEAFF. In nucleotides, the CDR3 is TGTGCCAGCGGGTCGGGGGAGAACACTGAAGCTTTCTTT.

The sample holds a few counts of this clone. The chain recombines TRBV7-2 with TRBJ2-7; D may be TRBD2 (6 bases). V lost 3 bases and J 7 bases, leaving 19 bases between the germline ends. Germline V gene data show CDR1 as SGHTA and CDR2 as FQGNSA. The CDR3 length is 15 residues. CDR3 sequence reads: CASSFGGRPPREQYF. The CDR3 nucleotides read TGTGCCAGCAGCTTCGGGGGACGACCCCCTCGGGAGCAGTACTTC.

The chain has TRBV27 and TRBJ2-1; 8 bases fit TRBD2. Germline loops: CDR1 MNHEY, CDR2 SMNVEV (reference sequence). This CDR3 has 18 amino acids. The V segment lost 1 base and the J segment 2 bases; nucleotides outside the gene matches: 10. For the CDR3, the DNA is TGTGCCAGCAGTTTATTCCCCCCAGGTAGCGGGGCCTACAATGAGCAGTTCTTC. This translates into CASSLFPPGSGAYNEQFF.

The chain has TRBV29-1 and TRBJ2-3; D is possibly TRBD1 or TRBD2 (5 bases each). This CDR3 is built from 16 residues. V lost 7 bases and J lost 3, with 23 bases in between. Germline assignment: CDR1 SQVTM and CDR2 ANQGSEA. The CDR3 sequence is CSAEAGAREGTDTQYF. CDR3 in DNA: TGCAGCGCCGAGGCCGGGGCCCGCGAGGGGACAGATACGCAGTATTTT.

Worth noting for this clone: Additional DNA sequences in this sample encode the identical CDR3. V is TRBV27 and J is TRBJ2-1, with D hard to call. Per the germline V gene, CDR1 is MNHEY and CDR2 is SMNVEV (reference sequence). V lost 2 bases to trimming and J lost 6 bases, with 5 bases between them. The CDR3 is 12 residues long. CDR3 nucleotide sequence: TGTGCCAGCAGTTTAGGGTCCAATGAGCAGTTCTTC. Encoded protein: CASSLGSNEQFF.

The rearrangement links TRBV25-1 to TRBJ1-6; a weak D match, TRBD1 (6 bases). Germline loops: CDR1 MGHDK, CDR2 SYGVNS. The CDR3 runs to 14 residues. Trimming took 9 bases from V and 9 from J, leaving 18 bases between them. CDR3 residues: CARSPTGFISPLHF. In nucleotides, the CDR3 is TGTGCCAGGAGTCCCACAGGGTTTATTTCACCCCTCCACTTT.

In its sample, this clone was seen a few times. The chain couples TRBV27 to TRBJ1-1; TRBD1 matches 7 bases. This CDR3 comprises 15 residues. Germline-derived CDR1 and CDR2 are MNHEY and SMNVEV (reference sequence). V dropped 7 bases and J dropped 0; count of bases not matched to a gene: 8. CDR3 nucleotide sequence: TGTGCCAGCACCTTCCCCAGGGGGGTGAACACTGAAGCTTTCTTT. As protein: CASTFPRGVNTEAFF.

The DNA for the CDR3 is TGTGCCAGCAGTTCCCACACAGATACGCAGTATTTT. This translates into CASSSHTDTQYF. The V and J genes are TRBV27 and TRBJ2-3; D unclear. V dropped 4 bases and J dropped 2 bases, with 4 bases sitting between them. Germline-derived CDR1 and CDR2 are MNHEY and SMNVEV (reference sequence). CDR3 length: 12 amino acids.

This clone was counted between two and nine times. The chain combines TRBV29-1 with TRBJ2-3; D may match TRBD1 or TRBD2 (5 bases each). V was trimmed by 2 bases and J by 6 bases, leaving 12 bases between them. The CDR3 length is 13 residues. Germline V gene data show CDR1 as SQVTM and CDR2 as ANQGSEA. The CDR3 loop is CSVETGWEDTQYF. For the CDR3, the DNA is TGCAGCGTTGAAACAGGATGGGAGGATACGCAGTATTTT.

This chain uses TRBV13 with TRBJ2-7; maybe TRBD2 (6 bases). Between the trimmed V and J ends, which lost 7 bases and 1 base, there was a span of 11 bases. Germline V lookup: CDR1 PRHDT, CDR2 FYEKMQ (reference sequence). This CDR3 is 13 amino acids long. The CDR3 region has the DNA TGTGCCAGCACGGTCGGGAGATCCTACGAGCAGTACTTC. Translating gives CASTVGRSYEQYF.

This chain uses TRBV15 with TRBJ2-1; no firm D call. The CDR3 runs 12 residues. The V gene lost 5 bases and the J gene lost 8 bases, with 10 bases spanning the gap. Germline V gene lookup returns CDR1 LNHNV and CDR2 YYDKDF (reference sequence). The CDR3 coding sequence is TGTGCCACCAGCGCCGACTCGGATGAGCAGTTCTTC. The encoded protein is CATSADSDEQFF. Filled out from reference TRBV15 and TRBJ2-1, the complete variable domain reads DAMVIQNPRYQVTQFGKPVTLSCSQTLNHNVMYWYQQKSSQAPKLLFHYYDKDFNNEADTPDNFQSRRPNTSFCFLDIRSPGLGDTAMYLCATSADSDEQFFGPGTRLTVL.

The chain has TRBV7-9 and TRBJ2-1; maybe TRBD2 (6 bases). Germline values: CDR1 SEHNR, CDR2 FQNEAQ (reference sequence). This CDR3 is built from 14 residues. V gave up 5 bases and J gave up 6 bases, with 14 bases separating them. The CDR3 DNA reads as TGTGCCAGCAGCCCCCCCATCGGGGGCAATGAGCAGTTCTTC. Translation: CASSPPIGGNEQFF.

The CDR3 here is CASSPRQGLINEQYF. The CDR3 DNA reads as TGTGCCAGCAGCCCCCGACAGGGACTTATCAACGAGCAGTACTTC. The chain links TRBV9 to TRBJ2-7; D perhaps matches TRBD1 (7 bases). The CDR3 has 15 amino acids. Germline V gene lookup returns CDR1 SGDLS and CDR2 YYNGEE. V was trimmed by 4 bases and J by 5 bases, leaving 19 bases between them.

J is TRBJ1-6 and V is TRBV4-1, with a possible D match to TRBD1 (6 bases). This CDR3 comprises 16 residues. V lost 2 bases, J lost 0 bases, and 8 bases lay in between. In germline, CDR1 is MGHRA, CDR2 YSYEKL. CDR3 sequence: CASSQWTVSYNSPLHF. CDR3 bases: TGCGCCAGCAGCCAATGGACAGTCTCCTATAATTCACCCCTCCACTTT.

This rearrangement joins TRBV28 to TRBJ1-2, with a possible D match to TRBD1 (5 bases). The germline V gene has CDR1 MDHEN and CDR2 SYDVKM. The V end lost 8 bases, the J end lost 3 bases, and 13 bases lay between the germline ends. The CDR3 is 13 amino acids. CDR3 protein: CASEGTEDYGYTF. CDR3 coding DNA: TGTGCCAGCGAAGGGACGGAGGACTATGGCTACACCTTC.

The gene calls are TRBV15 and TRBJ2-3; 7 bases agree with TRBD2. V was pared by 2 bases and J by 0 bases, with 2 bases of the junction left unmatched. Germline assignment: CDR1 LNHNV and CDR2 YYDKDF (reference sequence). This CDR3 has 15 amino acids. This CDR3 is CATSRQGGSTDTQYF. In DNA form, the CDR3 reads TGTGCCACCAGCAGACAGGGAGGGAGCACAGATACGCAGTATTTT.

In this sample, this clone turned up a few times. The chain carries TRBV29-1 and TRBJ2-7, with a tentative D call TRBD2 (5 bases). There are 11 residues in the CDR3. Between the trimmed V and J ends, which lost 6 bases and 3 bases, there was a span of 9 bases. The V gene's germline CDR1 is SQVTM and CDR2 ANQGSEA. The CDR3 region is CSVRRDYEQYF. The CDR3 region has the DNA TGCAGCGTGAGACGGGACTACGAGCAGTACTTC.

The chain is built from TRBV29-1 and TRBJ1-1; possibly TRBD1 for D (5 bases). The ends were cut back, 3 bases at V and 7 bases at J, with 6 bases in the middle. This CDR3 spans 10 amino acids. Germline loops: CDR1 SQVTM, CDR2 ANQGSEA. This chain's CDR3 is CSVEGVEAFF. CDR3 sequence (DNA): TGCAGCGTTGAGGGGGTTGAAGCTTTCTTT.

This rearrangement joins TRBV6-5 to TRBJ1-2; D might be TRBD1 (6 bases). Trimming removed 0 bases from V and 1 base from J, with 12 bases in between. This CDR3 has 16 amino acids. Germline CDR1 MNHEY, CDR2 SVGAGI. CDR3 loop: CASSYSSTGYNYGYTF. CDR3 bases: TGTGCCAGCAGTTACTCGTCGACAGGATATAACTATGGCTACACCTTC.

The chain recombines TRBV6-6 with TRBJ2-3; no clear D. Trimming took off 5 bases at V and 3 bases at J, with 9 bases between the two ends. Germline lookup yields CDR1 MNHNY and CDR2 SVGAGI (reference sequence). This CDR3 has 13 residues. As DNA, the CDR3 is TGTGCCAGCAGTGAGACTCAGACAGATACGCAGTATTTT. This sequence encodes CASSETQTDTQYF.

This clone has a handful of counts. For the CDR3, the DNA is TGTGCCGGTCGAAAACAGGGGACGGCTTTCTTT. It encodes CAGRKQGTAFF. The chain employs TRBV19 and TRBJ1-1; 7 nucleotides line up with TRBD1. CDR1 and CDR2 (germline): LNHDA, SQIVND (reference sequence). With 11 bases clipped from V and 11 bases from J, the junction kept 11 bases outside the gene matches. The CDR3 extends over 11 amino acids.

V and J are TRBV30 and TRBJ2-5; 7 bases are a match to TRBD1. CDR3 length: 12 amino acids. In germline, CDR1 is GTSNPN, CDR2 SVGIG (reference sequence). Trimming took 0 bases from V and 5 from J; bases not matched to a gene: 0. The CDR3 nucleotides read TGTGCCTGGAGTGTACAGGGGGAGACCCAGTACTTC. This translates into CAWSVQGETQYF.